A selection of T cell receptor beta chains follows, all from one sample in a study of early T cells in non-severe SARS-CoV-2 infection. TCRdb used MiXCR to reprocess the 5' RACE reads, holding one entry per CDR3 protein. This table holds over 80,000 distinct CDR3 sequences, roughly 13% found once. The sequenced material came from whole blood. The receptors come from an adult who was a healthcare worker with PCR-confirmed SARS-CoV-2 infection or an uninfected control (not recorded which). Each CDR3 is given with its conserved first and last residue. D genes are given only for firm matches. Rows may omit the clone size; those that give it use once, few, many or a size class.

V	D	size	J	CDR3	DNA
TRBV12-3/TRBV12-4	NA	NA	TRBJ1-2	CASSFGRRSNYGYTF	TGTGCCAGCAGTTTTGGCAGACGATCTAACTATGGCTACACCTTC
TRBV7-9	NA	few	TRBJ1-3	CASSSDVAPGNTIYF	TGTGCCAGCAGCTCAGACGTGGCCCCTGGAAACACCATATATTTT
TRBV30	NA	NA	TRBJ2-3	CAWSGTPSTDTQYF	TGTGCCTGGAGTGGGACACCGAGCACAGATACGCAGTATTTT
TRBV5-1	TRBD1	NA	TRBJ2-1	CASSSLGGRSYNEQFF	TGCGCCAGCAGCTCCCTAGGGGGCCGCTCCTACAATGAGCAGTTCTTC
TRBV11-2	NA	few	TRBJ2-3	CASSPGFSWDTQYF	TGTGCCAGCAGCCCCGGTTTTAGTTGGGATACGCAGTATTTT
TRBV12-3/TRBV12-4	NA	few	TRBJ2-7	CASSLGAYEQYF	TGTGCCAGCAGTTTGGGGGCCTACGAGCAGTACTTC
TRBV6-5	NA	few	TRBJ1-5	CASSYSWKQPQHF	TGTGCCAGCAGTTACTCCTGGAAACAGCCCCAGCATTTT
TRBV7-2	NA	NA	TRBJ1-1	CASRAWTGTEAFF	TGTGCCAGCCGCGCGTGGACGGGCACTGAAGCTTTCTTT
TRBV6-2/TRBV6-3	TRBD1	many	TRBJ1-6	CASSLRQGASPLHF	TGTGCCAGCAGTCTCAGACAGGGAGCTTCGCCCCTCCACTTT
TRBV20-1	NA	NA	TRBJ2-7	CSATTPYEQYF	TGCAGTGCGACGACACCGTACGAGCAGTACTTC
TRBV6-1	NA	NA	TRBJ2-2	CASSGGTNTGELFF	TGTGCCAGCAGTGGGGGGACTAACACCGGGGAGCTGTTTTTT
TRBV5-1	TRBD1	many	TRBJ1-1	CASSYSNPGQAEAFF	TGCGCCAGCAGCTATTCTAATCCGGGACAGGCTGAAGCTTTCTTT
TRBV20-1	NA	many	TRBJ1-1	CSAPRVVTLNTEAFF	TGCAGTGCTCCGCGGGTTGTTACTTTGAACACTGAAGCTTTCTTT
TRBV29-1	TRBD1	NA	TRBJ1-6	CSVRTGWNNSPLHF	TGCAGCGTTAGGACAGGGTGGAATAATTCACCCCTCCACTTT
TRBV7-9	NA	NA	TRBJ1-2	CASSRPLHGYTF	TGTGCCAGCAGCCGCCCCTTGCATGGCTACACCTTC
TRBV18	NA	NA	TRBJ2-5	CASSPPEGLGTQYF	TGTGCCAGCTCACCACCTGAAGGTTTGGGGACCCAGTACTTC
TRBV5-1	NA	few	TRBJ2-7	CASSSPNGGGWSYEQYF	TGCGCCAGCAGCTCACCCAATGGGGGGGGCTGGTCCTACGAGCAGTACTTC
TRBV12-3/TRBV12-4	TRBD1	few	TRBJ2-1	CASSLDIGTGDHEQFF	TGTGCCAGCAGTTTAGATATAGGGACAGGGGATCATGAGCAGTTCTTC
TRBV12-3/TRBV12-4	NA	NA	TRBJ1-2	CASSLAQGYGYTF	TGTGCCAGCAGTTTAGCGCAGGGATACGGCTACACCTTC
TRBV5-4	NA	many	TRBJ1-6	CASSPGTPSSYNSPLHF	TGTGCCAGCAGCCCCGGGACACCCAGCTCCTATAATTCACCCCTCCACTTT
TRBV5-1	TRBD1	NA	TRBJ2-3	CASSIDRGVDTQYF	TGCGCCAGCAGCATCGACAGGGGAGTAGATACGCAGTATTTT
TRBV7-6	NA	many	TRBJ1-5	CASSLAGGNQPQHF	TGTGCCAGCAGCTTAGCAGGGGGCAATCAGCCCCAGCATTTT
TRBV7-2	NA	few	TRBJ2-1	CASSLVIAGANEQFF	TGTGCCAGCAGCTTAGTAATAGCAGGGGCCAATGAGCAGTTCTTC
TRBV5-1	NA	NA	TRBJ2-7	CASSLVSSYEQYF	TGCGCCAGCAGCTTGGTTTCATCCTACGAGCAGTACTTC
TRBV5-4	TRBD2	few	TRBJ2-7	CASRLAGFYEQYF	TGTGCCAGCAGACTAGCGGGCTTCTACGAGCAGTACTTC
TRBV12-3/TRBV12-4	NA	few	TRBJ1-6	CASSPLGGETYNSPLHF	TGTGCCAGCAGTCCATTAGGGGGGGAGACCTATAATTCACCCCTCCACTTT
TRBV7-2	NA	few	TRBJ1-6	CASSLVGGRVNSPLHF	TGTGCCAGCAGCTTAGTAGGGGGGCGTGTTAATTCACCCCTCCACTTT
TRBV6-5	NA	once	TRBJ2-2	CASSNANTGELFF	TGTGCCAGCAGTAACGCGAACACCGGGGAGCTGTTTTTT
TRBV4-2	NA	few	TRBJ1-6	CASRPAGQVSPLHF	TGTGCCAGCAGGCCGGCAGGACAAGTTTCACCCCTCCACTTT
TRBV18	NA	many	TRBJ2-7	CASSPKDEQYF	TGTGCCAGCTCACCAAAGGACGAGCAGTACTTC
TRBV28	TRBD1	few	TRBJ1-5	CASTTFPDRGDQPQHF	TGTGCCAGCACCACATTCCCGGACAGGGGAGATCAGCCCCAGCATTTT
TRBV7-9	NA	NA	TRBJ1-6	CASSFLNTSNSPLHF	TGTGCCAGCAGCTTTCTGAACACAAGTAATTCACCCCTCCACTTT
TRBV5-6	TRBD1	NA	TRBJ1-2	CASSLTTGRINGYTF	TGTGCCAGCAGCCTGACGACAGGGCGAATAAATGGCTACACCTTC
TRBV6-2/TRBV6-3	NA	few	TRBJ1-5	CASSYAQGSNQPQHF	TGTGCCAGCAGTTACGCGCAGGGAAGCAATCAGCCCCAGCATTTT
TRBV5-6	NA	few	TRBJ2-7	CASSFGPAYEQYF	TGTGCCAGCAGCTTTGGGCCTGCCTACGAGCAGTACTTC